This is a list of T cell receptor beta chains from one sample in a study of molecular identifiers for immune sequencing clone quantification. TCRdb called the PCR reads again in MiXCR, with one record for every CDR3 protein. The sample comprises around 82,000 distinct CDR3 sequences, around 19% of which are singletons, and around 0.88% rests with the top ten. Sequencing used naive CD8+ T cells from blood, with Jurkat cell RNA spiked in. Receptor source: a human donor in good health. Some libraries in this study had Jurkat cell RNA spiked in. The CDR3 runs from the conserved cysteine through the conserved F or W. The order of the fields is D gene, J gene, clone size, V gene, CDR3 protein, CDR3 DNA. D genes are given only for firm matches. Clone size is not always given. Where it is, it says once, few, many or a class for expanded clones.

D gene: NA
J gene: TRBJ1-5
clone size: few
V gene: TRBV11-2
CDR3 protein: CASSLGSGNQPQHF
CDR3 DNA: TGTGCCAGCAGCTTAGGCAGCGGCAATCAGCCCCAGCATTTT

D gene: TRBD1
J gene: TRBJ1-5
clone size: many
V gene: TRBV28
CDR3 protein: CASRFGQGAWNQPQHF
CDR3 DNA: TGTGCCAGCAGATTCGGACAGGGGGCTTGGAATCAGCCCCAGCATTTT

D gene: TRBD2
J gene: TRBJ2-2
clone size: NA
V gene: TRBV28
CDR3 protein: CASSNPPSSGVNTGELFF
CDR3 DNA: TGTGCCAGCAGTAACCCCCCTTCTAGCGGGGTGAACACCGGGGAGCTGTTTTTT

D gene: NA
J gene: TRBJ1-1
clone size: many
V gene: TRBV7-9
CDR3 protein: CASSLGAGTNTEAFF
CDR3 DNA: TGTGCCAGCAGCTTAGGGGCAGGGACGAACACTGAAGCTTTCTTT

D gene: NA
J gene: TRBJ2-2
clone size: many
V gene: TRBV4-1
CDR3 protein: CASSLGGAGTGELFF
CDR3 DNA: TGCGCCAGCAGCCTGGGGGGCGCAGGAACCGGGGAGCTGTTTTTT

D gene: NA
J gene: TRBJ1-5
clone size: NA
V gene: TRBV5-3
CDR3 protein: CASTLMGNQPQHF
CDR3 DNA: TGTGCCAGCACCCTGATGGGGAATCAGCCCCAGCATTTT

D gene: NA
J gene: TRBJ1-1
clone size: many
V gene: TRBV7-9
CDR3 protein: CASSPILPTEAFF
CDR3 DNA: TGTGCCAGCAGCCCCATTCTCCCGACTGAAGCTTTCTTT

D gene: NA
J gene: TRBJ2-1
clone size: many
V gene: TRBV12-3/TRBV12-4
CDR3 protein: CASSFPGDEQFF
CDR3 DNA: TGTGCCAGCAGTTTCCCCGGGGATGAGCAGTTCTTC

D gene: TRBD2
J gene: TRBJ2-5
clone size: many
V gene: TRBV28
CDR3 protein: CASSRGRSEETQYF
CDR3 DNA: TGTGCCAGCAGTCGCGGGAGGTCGGAAGAGACCCAGTACTTC

D gene: NA
J gene: TRBJ1-3
clone size: many
V gene: TRBV4-2
CDR3 protein: CASSQETTDGNTIYF
CDR3 DNA: TGTGCCAGCAGCCAAGAGACCACAGATGGAAACACCATATATTTT

D gene: NA
J gene: TRBJ1-5
clone size: many
V gene: TRBV6-2/TRBV6-3
CDR3 protein: CASSITGTSNQPQHF
CDR3 DNA: TGTGCCAGCAGTATCACGGGGACAAGCAATCAGCCCCAGCATTTT

D gene: NA
J gene: TRBJ1-5
clone size: many
V gene: TRBV28
CDR3 protein: CASSFGAEGQPQHF
CDR3 DNA: TGTGCCAGCAGTTTTGGGGCCGAGGGTCAGCCCCAGCATTTT

D gene: NA
J gene: TRBJ1-5
clone size: many
V gene: TRBV28
CDR3 protein: CASSFGSGQQPQHF
CDR3 DNA: TGTGCCAGCAGTTTTGGGTCAGGACAACAGCCCCAGCATTTT

D gene: TRBD2
J gene: TRBJ2-7
clone size: many
V gene: TRBV5-4
CDR3 protein: CASSLGTSGYEQYF
CDR3 DNA: TGTGCCAGCAGCTTAGGAACTAGCGGCTACGAGCAGTACTTC

D gene: NA
J gene: TRBJ2-2
clone size: NA
V gene: TRBV7-9
CDR3 protein: CASRRVPSGGRQNTGELFF
CDR3 DNA: TGTGCCAGCAGACGAGTTCCTTCGGGGGGCCGACAGAACACCGGGGAGCTGTTTTTT

D gene: TRBD2
J gene: TRBJ2-3
clone size: many
V gene: TRBV6-5
CDR3 protein: CASSYGRGLAGAYTDTQYF
CDR3 DNA: TGTGCCAGCAGTTACGGACGGGGACTAGCGGGGGCTTACACAGATACGCAGTATTTT

D gene: NA
J gene: TRBJ2-7
clone size: NA
V gene: TRBV19
CDR3 protein: CASSIDLTYEQYF
CDR3 DNA: TGTGCCAGTAGTATAGATCTGACCTACGAGCAGTACTTC

D gene: NA
J gene: TRBJ2-7
clone size: NA
V gene: TRBV29-1
CDR3 protein: CSVEETGSYEQYF
CDR3 DNA: TGCAGCGTTGAGGAGACGGGATCCTACGAGCAGTACTTC

D gene: TRBD1
J gene: TRBJ2-6
clone size: many
V gene: TRBV12-3/TRBV12-4
CDR3 protein: CASGDRTSGANVLTF
CDR3 DNA: TGTGCCAGCGGGGACAGAACCTCTGGGGCCAACGTCCTGACTTTC

D gene: NA
J gene: TRBJ2-3
clone size: many
V gene: TRBV28
CDR3 protein: CASSLSQLSTDTQYF
CDR3 DNA: TGTGCCAGCAGTTTATCTCAACTTAGCACAGATACGCAGTATTTT

D gene: NA
J gene: TRBJ2-1
clone size: many
V gene: TRBV6-2/TRBV6-3
CDR3 protein: CASSYDRDARREQFF
CDR3 DNA: TGTGCCAGCAGTTACGATAGGGATGCGCGACGGGAGCAGTTCTTC

D gene: NA
J gene: TRBJ1-3
clone size: many
V gene: TRBV11-2
CDR3 protein: CASSRVGSGNTIYF
CDR3 DNA: TGTGCCAGCAGCCGGGTAGGCTCTGGAAACACCATATATTTT

D gene: NA
J gene: TRBJ2-7
clone size: many
V gene: TRBV6-5
CDR3 protein: CASSYGVSGADEQYF
CDR3 DNA: TGTGCCAGCAGTTACGGCGTTTCCGGGGCGGACGAGCAGTACTTC

D gene: NA
J gene: TRBJ1-4
clone size: many
V gene: TRBV13
CDR3 protein: CASSLGGTWGEKLFF
CDR3 DNA: TGTGCCAGCAGCTTAGGTGGAACCTGGGGTGAAAAACTGTTTTTT

D gene: NA
J gene: TRBJ2-7
clone size: NA
V gene: TRBV11-2
CDR3 protein: CASSSAGTGSYEQYF
CDR3 DNA: TGTGCCAGCAGCTCCGCGGGAACTGGGTCCTACGAGCAGTACTTC

D gene: NA
J gene: TRBJ1-2
clone size: NA
V gene: TRBV12-3/TRBV12-4
CDR3 protein: CASSFGVLGSIGEGLYGYTF
CDR3 DNA: TGTGCCAGCAGTTTCGGGGTTTTGGGTTCGATAGGGGAGGGCCTCTATGGCTACACCTTC

D gene: NA
J gene: TRBJ2-3
clone size: NA
V gene: TRBV7-6
CDR3 protein: CASSLTRLDTQYF
CDR3 DNA: TGTGCCAGCAGCTTAACCAGACTAGATACGCAGTATTTT

D gene: NA
J gene: TRBJ2-7
clone size: NA
V gene: TRBV27
CDR3 protein: CASRGWTGEAPYEQYF
CDR3 DNA: TGTGCCAGCAGGGGGTGGACGGGCGAAGCTCCCTACGAGCAGTACTTC

D gene: TRBD1
J gene: TRBJ1-3
clone size: many
V gene: TRBV20-1
CDR3 protein: CSARETMDRTYSGNTIYF
CDR3 DNA: TGCAGTGCTAGAGAGACGATGGACAGGACGTACTCTGGAAACACCATATATTTT

D gene: NA
J gene: TRBJ2-7
clone size: many
V gene: TRBV27
CDR3 protein: CASSRTLGYEQYF
CDR3 DNA: TGTGCCAGCAGCCGGACTCTTGGCTACGAGCAGTACTTC

D gene: TRBD2
J gene: TRBJ2-7
clone size: many
V gene: TRBV28
CDR3 protein: CASSYRTSVSYEQYF
CDR3 DNA: TGTGCCAGCAGTTACCGGACTAGCGTTTCCTACGAGCAGTACTTC

D gene: NA
J gene: TRBJ2-7
clone size: many
V gene: TRBV10-3
CDR3 protein: CAISDPTGLIEQYF
CDR3 DNA: TGTGCCATCAGTGACCCCACAGGATTGATCGAGCAGTACTTC

D gene: TRBD2
J gene: TRBJ2-1
clone size: NA
V gene: TRBV27
CDR3 protein: CASKTGTSVYNEQFF
CDR3 DNA: TGTGCCAGCAAGACCGGGACTAGCGTGTACAATGAGCAGTTCTTC

D gene: NA
J gene: TRBJ2-7
clone size: many
V gene: TRBV12-3/TRBV12-4
CDR3 protein: CASSPLGLEQYF
CDR3 DNA: TGTGCCAGCAGCCCCCTCGGGCTCGAGCAGTACTTC

D gene: TRBD2
J gene: TRBJ2-5
clone size: many
V gene: TRBV11-2
CDR3 protein: CASSLGLAGEETQYF
CDR3 DNA: TGTGCCAGCAGCTTAGGACTAGCGGGAGAAGAGACCCAGTACTTC

D gene: NA
J gene: TRBJ2-3
clone size: NA
V gene: TRBV5-6
CDR3 protein: CASSSGDSGLIDTQYF
CDR3 DNA: TGTGCCAGCAGCTCGGGAGACAGCGGTTTGATAGATACGCAGTATTTT

D gene: NA
J gene: TRBJ1-1
clone size: NA
V gene: TRBV27
CDR3 protein: CASSLQKNTEAFF
CDR3 DNA: TGTGCCAGCAGTTTACAGAAAAACACTGAAGCTTTCTTT